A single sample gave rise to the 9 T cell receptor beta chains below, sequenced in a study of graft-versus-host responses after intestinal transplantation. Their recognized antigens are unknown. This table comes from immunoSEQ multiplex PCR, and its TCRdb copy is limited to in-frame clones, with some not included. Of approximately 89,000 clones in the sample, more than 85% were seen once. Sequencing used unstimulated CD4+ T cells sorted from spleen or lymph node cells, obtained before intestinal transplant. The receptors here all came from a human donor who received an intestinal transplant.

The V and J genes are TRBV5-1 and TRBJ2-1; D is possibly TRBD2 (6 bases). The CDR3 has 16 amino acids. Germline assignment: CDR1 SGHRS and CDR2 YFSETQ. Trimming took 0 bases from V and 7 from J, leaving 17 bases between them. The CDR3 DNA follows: TGCGCCAGCAGCTTGGCCCCGGGGGAATACCCGAATGAGCAGTTCTTC. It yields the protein CASSLAPGEYPNEQFF.

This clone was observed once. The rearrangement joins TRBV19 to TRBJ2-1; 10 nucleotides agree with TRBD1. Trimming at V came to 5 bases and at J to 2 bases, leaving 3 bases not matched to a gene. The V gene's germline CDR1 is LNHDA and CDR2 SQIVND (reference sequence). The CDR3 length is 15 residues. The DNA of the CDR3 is TGTGCCAGTAGTCCCGACAGGGGGCCCTACAATGAGCAGTTCTTC. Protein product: CASSPDRGPYNEQFF.

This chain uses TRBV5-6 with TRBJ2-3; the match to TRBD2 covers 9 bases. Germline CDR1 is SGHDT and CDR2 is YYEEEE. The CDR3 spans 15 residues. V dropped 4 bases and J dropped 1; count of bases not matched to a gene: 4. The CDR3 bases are TGTGCCAGCAGCGCCAGGACTAGCGGCACAGATACGCAGTATTTT. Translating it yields CASSARTSGTDTQYF. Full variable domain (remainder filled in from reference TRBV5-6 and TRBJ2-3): DAGVTQSPTHLIKTRGQQVTLRCSPKSGHDTVSWYQQALGQGPQFIFQYYEEEERQRGNFPDRFSGHQFPNYSSELNVNALLLGDSALYLCASSARTSGTDTQYFGPGTRLTVL.

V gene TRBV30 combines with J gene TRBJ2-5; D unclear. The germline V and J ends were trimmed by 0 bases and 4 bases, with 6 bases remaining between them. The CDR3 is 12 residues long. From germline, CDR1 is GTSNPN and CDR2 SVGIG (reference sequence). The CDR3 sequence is CAWSVLRETQYF. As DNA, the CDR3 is TGTGCCTGGAGTGTACTGCGAGAGACCCAGTACTTC.

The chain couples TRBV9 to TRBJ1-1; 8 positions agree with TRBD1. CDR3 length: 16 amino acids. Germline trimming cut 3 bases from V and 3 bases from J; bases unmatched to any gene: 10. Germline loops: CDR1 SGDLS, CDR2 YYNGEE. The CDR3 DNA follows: TGTGCCAGCAGCGAGGGCAGACAGGGGATCTACACTGAAGCTTTCTTT. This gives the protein CASSEGRQGIYTEAFF.

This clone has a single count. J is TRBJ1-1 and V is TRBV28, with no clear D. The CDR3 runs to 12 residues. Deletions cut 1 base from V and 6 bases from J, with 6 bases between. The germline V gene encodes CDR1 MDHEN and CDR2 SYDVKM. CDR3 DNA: TGTGCCAGCAGTTTATTAAGAGCTGAAGCTTTCTTT. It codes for CASSLLRAEAFF.

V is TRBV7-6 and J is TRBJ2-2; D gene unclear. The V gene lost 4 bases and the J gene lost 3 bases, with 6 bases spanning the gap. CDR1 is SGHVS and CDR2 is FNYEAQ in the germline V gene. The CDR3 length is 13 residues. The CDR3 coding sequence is TGTGCCAGCAGCTCCCATCACACCGGGGAGCTGTTTTTT. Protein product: CASSSHHTGELFF.

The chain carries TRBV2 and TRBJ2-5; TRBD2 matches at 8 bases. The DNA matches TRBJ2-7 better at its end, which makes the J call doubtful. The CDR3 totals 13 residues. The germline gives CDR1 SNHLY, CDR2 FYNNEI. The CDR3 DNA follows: TGTGCCAGCAACATCGAGCGGGAGATCGAGCAGTACTTC. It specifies CASNIEREIEQYF.

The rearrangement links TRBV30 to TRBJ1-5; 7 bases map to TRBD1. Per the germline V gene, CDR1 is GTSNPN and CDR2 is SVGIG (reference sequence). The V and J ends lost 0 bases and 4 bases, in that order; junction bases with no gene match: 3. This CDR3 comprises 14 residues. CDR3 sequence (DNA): TGTGCCTGGAGTGTAGGGGACAGAAATCAGCCCCAGCATTTT. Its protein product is CAWSVGDRNQPQHF.